This T cell receptor (beta chain) was sequenced for a study of shared clonotypes between healthy human individuals. CD45RO-negative, CCR7-positively selected cells formed the naive CD8 fraction, excluding terminally differentiated effector memory CD45RA+ cells. Per the germline V gene, CDR1 is KGHSH and CDR2 is LQKENI. The V and J ends lost 2 bases and 5 bases respectively, with 16 bases between them. The CDR3 is 15 amino acids. The authors ran the assay at deep level. Authors' processing steps: Filtering of immunoSEQ junctional sequences could not match full-length read filtering. Profiled with immunoSEQ multiplex PCR; TCRdb holds only in-frame clones, not every one. The V and J calls and clone size are taken from that table; D and trimming were inferred from the DNA. The sample holds fewer than 800,000 clones; around 90% are singletons and the top ten take about a quarter. This clone appeared a single time.

The source of this sequence is a man aged 30-40 years in good health. Material for sequencing was naive CD8+ T cells sorted from blood. V and J are TRBV18 and TRBJ2-7; no clear D. CDR3 sequence reads: CASSPGSWGINEQYF. The DNA of the CDR3 is TGTGCCAGCTCACCAGGGTCGTGGGGTATCAACGAGCAGTACTTC.